The 22 T cell receptor beta chains presented below share a single source sample, sequenced in a study of shared clonotypes between healthy human individuals. TCRdb's table, derived via immunoSEQ multiplex PCR, lists solely in-frame clones and lacks some. The table has 2,500,000 or so clones, approximately 93% seen once. Sequenced sample: naive CD4+ T cells from PBMCs. As for subset: CD45RA+ positively selected. These receptors all stem from a man between 18 and 29 years old in good health. Some clones in this sample may be carry-over from other donors' samples.

In its sample, this clone was seen a few times. The V call is TRBV2, the J call TRBJ1-2; possible D gene TRBD1, 5 bases. Germline assignment: CDR1 SNHLY and CDR2 FYNNEI. Deletions cut 7 bases from V and 4 bases from J, with 19 bases between. The CDR3 extends over 15 amino acids. The CDR3 region is CASIVPGPYTYGYTF. CDR3 in DNA: TGTGCCAGCATAGTCCCGGGACCCTATACCTATGGCTACACCTTC.

The chain is built from TRBV30 and TRBJ1-1; the match to TRBD1 covers 8 bases. Trimming at V came to 5 bases and at J to 10 bases, leaving 12 bases not matched to a gene. Germline CDR1 is GTSNPN and CDR2 is SVGIG (reference sequence). The length of the CDR3 is 13 residues. CDR3 bases: TGTGCCTGGGGGGCACAGGGGGGTTTCGTAGCTTTCTTT. Translated, it gives CAWGAQGGFVAFF.

The CDR3 region is CASSYSDGAGEQFF. The CDR3 DNA reads as TGTGCCAGCAGTTACTCCGACGGTGCCGGTGAGCAGTTCTTC. J is TRBJ2-1 and V is TRBV6-6; D is undetermined. Trimming left V 0 bases short and J 9 bases short, with 12 bases between. The CDR3 runs 14 residues. Germline V CDR1 and CDR2: MNHNY, SVGAGI (reference sequence).

The rearrangement joins TRBV2 to TRBJ1-1; perhaps TRBD1 as D (5 bases). This CDR3 region has 17 residues. The V and J ends lost 1 base and 1 base respectively, with 16 bases between them. Germline V lookup: CDR1 SNHLY, CDR2 FYNNEI. CDR3: CASSEVGTPGGNTEAFF. CDR3 nucleotide sequence: TGTGCCAGCAGTGAAGTGGGTACACCGGGGGGGAACACTGAAGCTTTCTTT.

The V and J genes are TRBV6-5 and TRBJ2-7, with TRBD1 as a possible D gene (6 bases). Germline V gene sequence: CDR1 MNHEY, CDR2 SVGAGI. Trimming took 0 bases from V and 2 from J, leaving 14 bases between them. This CDR3 contains 16 residues. The CDR3 nucleotides read TGTGCCAGCAGTTACTCGGCCGCAGGGGACCCCTACGAGCAGTACTTC. Its translation: CASSYSAAGDPYEQYF.

The rearrangement joins TRBV9 to TRBJ1-3; D is unclear. Trimming shortened V by 4 bases and J by 1 base, and 12 bases separated the two germline ends. The CDR3 sequence is 15 residues long. CDR1 and CDR2 (germline): SGDLS, YYNGEE. CDR3 protein: CASSPGEVSGNTIYF. In nucleotides, the CDR3 is TGTGCCAGCAGCCCGGGCGAGGTATCTGGAAACACCATATATTTT.

The sample holds a few counts of this clone. The chain carries TRBV28 and TRBJ1-5; D may be TRBD1 (5 bases). Trimming took 3 bases from V and 5 from J, leaving 11 bases between them. Germline-derived CDR1 and CDR2 are MDHEN and SYDVKM. This CDR3 has 14 amino acids. CDR3 sequence (DNA): TGTGCCAGCAGTTTCGCCAGGGCGGATCAGCCCCAGCATTTT. Its translation: CASSFARADQPQHF. Full variable domain (missing parts from reference TRBV28 and TRBJ1-5): DVKVTQSSRYLVKRTGEKVFLECVQDMDHENMFWYRQDPGLGLRLIYFSYDVKMKEKGDIPEGYSVSREKKERFSLILESASTNQTSMYLCASSFARADQPQHFGDGTRLSIL.

The rearrangement links TRBV11-3 to TRBJ2-1; 10 nucleotides align to TRBD2. Germline V CDR1 and CDR2: SGHNT, YENEEA. The ends lost 5 bases at V and 7 bases at J; junction bases unmatched: 5. The CDR3 covers 14 residues. CDR3 coding DNA: TGTGCCAGCAGCCGAGAGACTAGCGGGAATGAGCAGTTCTTC. Its protein product is CASSRETSGNEQFF.

CDR3 loop: CASSFSGSSGNTIYF. Here the CDR3 DNA reads TGCGCCAGCAGCTTTTCGGGTAGCTCTGGAAACACCATATATTTT. This chain connects TRBV5-1 to TRBJ1-3; D not certain. CDR1 and CDR2 from the germline V gene are SGHRS and YFSETQ. This CDR3 region has 15 residues. V dropped 2 bases and J dropped 0 bases, with 9 bases sitting between them.

The chain employs TRBV7-2 and TRBJ2-5; D ambiguous. The CDR3 consists of 14 residues. The germline V gene has CDR1 SGHTA and CDR2 FQGNSA. V dropped 2 bases and J dropped 4 bases, with 11 bases sitting between them. CDR3 DNA sequence: TGTGCCAGCAGCTTATTACGGGTCGGAGAGACCCAGTACTTC. This sequence encodes CASSLLRVGETQYF. Supplemented by reference TRBV7-2 and TRBJ2-5, the full variable domain reads GAGVSQSPSNKVTEKGKDVELRCDPISGHTALYWYRQSLGQGLEFLIYFQGNSAPDKSGLPSDRFSAERTGGSVSTLTIQRTQQEDSAVYLCASSLLRVGETQYFGPGTRLLVL.

This chain uses TRBV5-1 with TRBJ1-4; D not resolved. Germline-derived CDR1 and CDR2 are SGHRS and YFSETQ. V was pared by 2 bases and J by 7 bases, with 15 bases between. The CDR3 is made up of 15 amino acids. CDR3 loop: CASSFAGSGGEKLFF. As DNA, the CDR3 is TGCGCCAGCAGCTTCGCCGGGTCAGGAGGTGAAAAACTGTTTTTT.

The CDR3 reads CASRARGTGANVLTF. CDR3 sequence (DNA): TGTGCCAGCAGAGCCAGGGGGACTGGGGCCAACGTCCTGACTTTC. The V and J genes are TRBV6-5 and TRBJ2-6, with TRBD1 matching over 7 bases. The CDR3 is 15 amino acids. The V gene end was trimmed by 6 bases and the J gene end by 2 bases; junction bases not matched to a gene: 4. Germline CDR1 MNHEY, CDR2 SVGAGI.

With respect to this clone: The sample has other DNA sequences that encode this CDR3 too. The chain carries TRBV5-4 and TRBJ2-1; 7 bases map to TRBD2. CDR3 size: 13 residues. CDR1 is SGHNT, CDR2 YYREEE, per germline (reference sequence). V was clipped by 1 base and J by 6 bases; unmatched bases: 1. The chain's CDR3 is CASSLLAVNEQFF. The CDR3 DNA reads as TGTGCCAGCAGCTTGCTAGCGGTCAATGAGCAGTTCTTC.

The DNA of the CDR3 is TGTGCCAGCAGCTTAGGACAGACAGATACGCAGTATTTT. Translated: CASSLGQTDTQYF. The J gene is TRBJ2-3, the V gene TRBV11-3; D may be TRBD1 (5 bases). V was cut by 1 base and J by 3 bases, with 5 bases left in between. Germline lookup yields CDR1 SGHNT and CDR2 YENEEA. The CDR3 has 13 amino acids.

V usage is TRBV7-2 and J usage is TRBJ2-5, with D possibly TRBD1 on 5 matching bases. Trimming left V 5 bases short and J 4 bases short, with 14 bases between. Looked up from germline, CDR1 is SGHTA and CDR2 is FQGNSA. This CDR3 is 14 amino acids long. CDR3 loop: CASSRQGPGETQYF. CDR3 nucleotide sequence: TGTGCCAGCAGCCGGCAGGGTCCGGGAGAGACCCAGTACTTC.

The chain employs TRBV18 and TRBJ2-5; the match to TRBD1 covers 7 bases. The CDR3 extends over 15 amino acids. The V and J ends lost 0 bases and 3 bases, in that order; junction bases with no gene match: 4. Germline CDR1 and CDR2: KGHSH and LQKENI. The CDR3 loop reads CASSPPNRGEETQYF. The DNA for the CDR3 is TGTGCCAGCTCACCACCTAACAGGGGCGAAGAGACCCAGTACTTC.

This chain links TRBV5-6 with TRBJ1-2, with 10 bases fitting TRBD1. CDR3 length: 16 amino acids. V gave up 3 bases and J gave up 5 bases; unmatched junction bases: 10. The germline V gene encodes CDR1 SGHDT and CDR2 YYEEEE. CDR3 region: CASSSDRGLNGYGYTF. CDR3 coding DNA: TGTGCCAGCAGCTCCGACAGGGGGCTGAATGGGTATGGCTACACCTTC.

CDR3 sequence: CASSPLREQYF. DNA of the CDR3: TGTGCCAGCAGTCCCCTCCGCGAGCAGTACTTC. The chain links TRBV28 to TRBJ2-7; D gene unclear. V was trimmed by 5 bases and J by 6 bases, leaving 8 bases between them. The CDR3 is made up of 11 amino acids. CDR1 and CDR2 from the germline V gene are MDHEN and SYDVKM.

The chain has TRBV10-3 and TRBJ2-5; TRBD2 agrees at 10 bases. The CDR3 runs 15 residues. V lost 7 bases, J lost 5 bases, and 10 bases stayed unmatched. From germline, CDR1 is ENHRY and CDR2 SYGVKD. In DNA form, the CDR3 reads TGTGCCATCAAGAGCCTAGCGGGAGAGGGTGAGACCCAGTACTTC. It yields the protein CAIKSLAGEGETQYF.

The chain is built from TRBV28 and TRBJ1-4, with a possible D match to TRBD1 (5 bases). The V end was cut by 4 bases, the J end by 15 bases, with 21 bases between. Germline assignment: CDR1 MDHEN and CDR2 SYDVKM. This CDR3 is built from 14 residues. This CDR3 is CASSWSGGVGIMFF. CDR3 bases: TGTGCCAGCAGTTGGTCGGGGGGAGTGGGAATTATGTTTTTT. Supplemented by reference TRBV28 and TRBJ1-4, the full variable domain reads DVKVTQSSRYLVKRTGEKVFLECVQDMDHENMFWYRQDPGLGLRLIYFSYDVKMKEKGDIPEGYSVSREKKERFSLILESASTNQTSMYLCASSWSGGVGIMFFGSGTQLSVL.

The chain couples TRBV28 to TRBJ1-4, with 8 bases that match TRBD1. Per germline, CDR1 MDHEN and CDR2 SYDVKM. V shed 6 bases, J shed 4 bases, and the junction held 25 bases outside the gene matches. The CDR3 totals 21 residues. The CDR3 reads CASSHEASSGTGGRYNEKLFF. Written as DNA, the CDR3 is TGTGCCAGCAGCCACGAGGCCTCCTCCGGGACAGGAGGGAGGTATAATGAAAAACTGTTTTTT.

This chain joins TRBV5-1 and TRBJ2-6; no reliable D call. The V end was cut by 5 bases, the J end by 0 bases, with 9 bases between. The germline CDR1 and CDR2 sequences are SGHRS and YFSETQ. The CDR3 contains 15 residues. CDR3 in amino acids: CASRALRSGANVLTF. CDR3 nucleotide sequence: TGCGCCAGCAGGGCCCTGCGCTCTGGGGCCAACGTCCTGACTTTC.